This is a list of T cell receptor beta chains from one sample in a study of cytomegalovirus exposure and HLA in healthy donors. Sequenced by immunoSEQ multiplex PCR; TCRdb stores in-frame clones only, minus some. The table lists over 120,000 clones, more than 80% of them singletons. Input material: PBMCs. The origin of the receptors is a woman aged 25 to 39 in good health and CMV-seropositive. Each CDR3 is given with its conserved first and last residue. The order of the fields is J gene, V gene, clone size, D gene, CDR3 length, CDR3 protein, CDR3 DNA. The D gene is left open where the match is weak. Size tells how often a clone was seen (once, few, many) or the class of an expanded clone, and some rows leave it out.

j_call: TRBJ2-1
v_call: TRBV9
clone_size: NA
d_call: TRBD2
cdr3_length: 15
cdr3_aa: CASSATSGGHNEQFF
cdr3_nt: TGTGCCAGCAGCGCGACTAGCGGGGGCCACAATGAGCAGTTCTTC

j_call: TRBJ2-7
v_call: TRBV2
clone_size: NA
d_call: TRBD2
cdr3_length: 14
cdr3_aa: CASSASGRAYEQYF
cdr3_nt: TGTGCCAGCAGTGCAAGCGGGAGGGCCTACGAGCAGTACTTC

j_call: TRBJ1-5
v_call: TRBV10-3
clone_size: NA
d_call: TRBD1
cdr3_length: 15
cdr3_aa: CAISAADRAGQPQHF
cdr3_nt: TGTGCCATCAGTGCCGCGGACAGGGCGGGTCAGCCCCAGCATTTT

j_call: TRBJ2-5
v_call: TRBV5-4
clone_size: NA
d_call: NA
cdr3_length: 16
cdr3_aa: CASSLEVGGLQETQYF
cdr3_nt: TGTGCCAGCAGCTTGGAAGTGGGGGGGCTTCAAGAGACCCAGTACTTC

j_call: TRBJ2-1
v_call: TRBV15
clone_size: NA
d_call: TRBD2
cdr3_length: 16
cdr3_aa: CATSTLSGRGYNEQFF
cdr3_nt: TGTGCCACCAGCACCTTAAGCGGGAGGGGGTACAATGAGCAGTTCTTC

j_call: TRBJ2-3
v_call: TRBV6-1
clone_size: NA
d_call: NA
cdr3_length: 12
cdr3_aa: CATVRRGDTQYF
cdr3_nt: TGTGCCACTGTTCGACGGGGAGATACGCAGTATTTT

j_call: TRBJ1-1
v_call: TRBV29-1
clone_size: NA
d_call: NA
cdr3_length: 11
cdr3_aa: CSGQGYAEAFF
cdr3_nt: TGCAGCGGTCAGGGTTATGCTGAAGCTTTCTTT

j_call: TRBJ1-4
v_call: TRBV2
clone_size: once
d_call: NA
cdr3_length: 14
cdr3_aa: CASSRRPTNEKLFF
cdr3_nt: TGTGCCAGCTCTAGACGCCCAACTAATGAAAAACTGTTTTTT

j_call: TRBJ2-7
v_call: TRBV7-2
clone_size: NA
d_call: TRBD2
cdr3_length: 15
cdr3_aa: CASNLRASGIYEQYF
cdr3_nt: TGTGCCAGTAACCTGCGGGCTAGCGGGATCTACGAGCAGTACTTC

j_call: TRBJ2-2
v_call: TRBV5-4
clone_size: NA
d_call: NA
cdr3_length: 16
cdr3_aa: CASSLAPGTDTGELFF
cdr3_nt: TGTGCCAGCAGCTTGGCCCCAGGGACTGACACCGGGGAGCTGTTTTTT

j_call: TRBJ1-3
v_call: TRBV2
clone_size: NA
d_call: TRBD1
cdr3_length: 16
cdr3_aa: CASSQGQGKGGNTIYF
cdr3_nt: TGTGCCAGCAGCCAGGGACAGGGAAAAGGTGGAAACACCATATATTTT

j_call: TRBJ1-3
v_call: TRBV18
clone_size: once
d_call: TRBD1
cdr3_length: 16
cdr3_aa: CASSPQGGASGNTIYF
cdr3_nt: TGTGCCAGCTCACCCCAGGGGGGCGCGTCTGGAAACACCATATATTTT

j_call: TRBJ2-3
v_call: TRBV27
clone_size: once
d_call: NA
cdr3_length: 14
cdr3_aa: CASSLAGATDTQYF
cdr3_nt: TGTGCCAGCAGTTTAGCGGGGGCCACAGATACGCAGTATTTT

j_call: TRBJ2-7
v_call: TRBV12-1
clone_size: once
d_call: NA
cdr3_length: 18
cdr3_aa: CASSFEVGRESLELEQYF
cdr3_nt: TGTGCCAGCAGCTTTGAGGTTGGGCGGGAGTCCCTCGAGCTCGAGCAGTACTTC

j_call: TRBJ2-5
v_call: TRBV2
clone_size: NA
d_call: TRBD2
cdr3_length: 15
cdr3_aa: CASRQRTSAWETQYF
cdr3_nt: TGTGCCAGCAGGCAACGGACTAGCGCTTGGGAGACCCAGTACTTC

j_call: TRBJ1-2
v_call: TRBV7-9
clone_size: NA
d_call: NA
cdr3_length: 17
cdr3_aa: CASRTPPPDGGGYGYTF
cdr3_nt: TGTGCCAGCAGGACCCCTCCCCCGGACGGCGGAGGCTATGGCTACACCTTC

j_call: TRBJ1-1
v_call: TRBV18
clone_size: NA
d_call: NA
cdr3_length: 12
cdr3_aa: CASSPRTGEAFF
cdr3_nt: TGTGCCAGCTCACCACGAACAGGGGAAGCTTTCTTT

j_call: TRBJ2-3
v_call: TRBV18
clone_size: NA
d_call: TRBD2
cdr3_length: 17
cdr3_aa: CASSPPRTSGSTDTQYF
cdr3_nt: TGTGCCAGCTCACCACCGCGGACTAGCGGGAGTACAGATACGCAGTATTTT

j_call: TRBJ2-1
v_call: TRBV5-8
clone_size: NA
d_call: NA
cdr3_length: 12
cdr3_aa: CASSLGGLGQFF
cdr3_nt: TGTGCCAGCAGCTTGGGTGGACTCGGGCAGTTCTTC

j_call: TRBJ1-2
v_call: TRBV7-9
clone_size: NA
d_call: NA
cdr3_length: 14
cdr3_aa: CASSLAQGHYGYTF
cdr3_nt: TGTGCCAGCAGCTTAGCACAGGGTCACTATGGCTACACCTTC

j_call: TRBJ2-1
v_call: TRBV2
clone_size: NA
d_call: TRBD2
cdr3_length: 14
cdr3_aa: CASSGLAVGNEQFF
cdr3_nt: TGTGCCAGCAGTGGACTAGCCGTGGGCAATGAGCAGTTCTTC

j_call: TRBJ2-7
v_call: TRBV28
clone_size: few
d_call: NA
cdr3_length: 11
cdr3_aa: CASSFFYEQYF
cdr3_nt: TGTGCCAGCAGTTTCTTCTACGAGCAGTACTTC

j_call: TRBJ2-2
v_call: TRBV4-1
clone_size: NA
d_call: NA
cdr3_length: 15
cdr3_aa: CASSQRPAGTGELFF
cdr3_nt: TGCGCCAGCAGCCAGCGTCCGGCGGGGACCGGGGAGCTGTTTTTT

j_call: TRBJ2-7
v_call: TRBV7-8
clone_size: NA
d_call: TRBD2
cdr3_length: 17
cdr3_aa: CASSPHRLAPRVDEQYF
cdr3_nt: TGTGCCAGCAGCCCCCACCGACTAGCCCCTAGAGTCGACGAGCAGTACTTC

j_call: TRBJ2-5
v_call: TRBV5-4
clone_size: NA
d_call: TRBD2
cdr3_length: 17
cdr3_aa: CASSRGRTSGGEETQYF
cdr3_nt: TGTGCCAGCAGCCGAGGGAGGACTAGCGGGGGGGAAGAGACCCAGTACTTC

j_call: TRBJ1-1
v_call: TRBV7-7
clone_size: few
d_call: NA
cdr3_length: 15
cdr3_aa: CASSPSIGMNTEAFF
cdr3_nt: TGTGCTAGCAGCCCTAGCATAGGGATGAACACTGAAGCTTTCTTT

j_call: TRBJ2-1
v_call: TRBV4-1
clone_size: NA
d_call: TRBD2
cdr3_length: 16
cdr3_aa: CASSLLAGGPYNEQFF
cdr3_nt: TGCGCCAGCAGCCTCTTAGCGGGGGGTCCCTACAATGAGCAGTTCTTC

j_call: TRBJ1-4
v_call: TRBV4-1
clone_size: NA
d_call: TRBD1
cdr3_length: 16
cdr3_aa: CASSQKTGGVVEKLFF
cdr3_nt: TGCGCCAGCAGCCAAAAGACAGGGGGGGTGGTGGAAAAACTGTTTTTT

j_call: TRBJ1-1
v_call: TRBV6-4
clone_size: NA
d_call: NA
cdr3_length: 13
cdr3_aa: CASSDEGNTEAFF
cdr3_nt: TGTGCCAGCAGTGACGAGGGGAACACTGAAGCTTTCTTT

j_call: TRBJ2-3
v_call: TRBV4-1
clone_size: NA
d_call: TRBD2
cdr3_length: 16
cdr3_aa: CASSQVPGTSERTQYF
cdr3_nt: TGCGCCAGCAGCCAAGTCCCGGGGACTAGCGAACGTACGCAGTATTTT

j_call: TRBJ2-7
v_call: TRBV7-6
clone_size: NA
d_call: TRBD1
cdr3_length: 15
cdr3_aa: CASSRGTGSSYEQYF
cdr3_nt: TGTGCCAGCAGCCGGGGGACAGGGAGTTCCTACGAGCAGTACTTC

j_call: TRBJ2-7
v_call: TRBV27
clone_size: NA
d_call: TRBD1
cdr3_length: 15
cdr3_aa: CASSSSRDRGREQYF
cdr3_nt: TGTGCCAGCAGTTCTTCCCGGGACAGGGGGCGCGAGCAGTACTTC

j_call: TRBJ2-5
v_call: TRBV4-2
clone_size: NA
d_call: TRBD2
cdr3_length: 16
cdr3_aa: CASSQELAGGQETQYF
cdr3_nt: TGTGCCAGCAGCCAAGAACTAGCGGGGGGCCAAGAGACCCAGTACTTC

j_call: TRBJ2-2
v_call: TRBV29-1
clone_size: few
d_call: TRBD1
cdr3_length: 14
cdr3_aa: CSVVRDRNTGELFF
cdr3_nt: TGCAGCGTTGTTAGGGACAGGAACACCGGGGAGCTGTTTTTT

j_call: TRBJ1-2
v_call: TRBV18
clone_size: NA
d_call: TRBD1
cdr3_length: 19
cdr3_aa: CASSPRPGTGSSRTYGYTF
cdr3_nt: TGTGCCAGCTCACCCCGCCCCGGGACAGGGAGTAGCCGCACCTATGGCTACACCTTC

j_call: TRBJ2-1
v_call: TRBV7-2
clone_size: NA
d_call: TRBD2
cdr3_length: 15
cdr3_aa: CASSSTGTRGHEQFF
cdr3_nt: TGTGCCAGCAGCTCAACCGGGACTAGGGGTCATGAGCAGTTCTTC

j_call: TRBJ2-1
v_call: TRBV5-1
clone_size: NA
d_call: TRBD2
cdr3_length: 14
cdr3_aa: CASSSGLGPTEQFF
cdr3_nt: TGCGCCAGCAGCTCGGGACTAGGCCCCACTGAGCAGTTCTTC

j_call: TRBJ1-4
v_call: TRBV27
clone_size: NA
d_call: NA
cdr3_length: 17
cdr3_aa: CASSPTATGSTNEKLFF
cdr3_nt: TGTGCCAGCAGTCCTACCGCAACAGGGAGCACTAATGAAAAACTGTTTTTT

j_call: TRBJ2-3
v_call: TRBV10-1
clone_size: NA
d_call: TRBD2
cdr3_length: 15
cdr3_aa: CASSEEAGGRDTQYF
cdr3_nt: TGCGCCAGCAGTGAGGAAGCGGGAGGAAGGGATACGCAGTATTTT

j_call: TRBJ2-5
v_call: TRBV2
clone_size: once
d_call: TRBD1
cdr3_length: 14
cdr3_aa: CASSGGTGGETQYF
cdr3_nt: TGTGCCAGCAGTGGTGGGACAGGGGGAGAGACCCAGTACTTC

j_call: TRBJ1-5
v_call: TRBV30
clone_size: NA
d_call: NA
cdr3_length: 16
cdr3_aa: CAWSSSPSPGNQPQHF
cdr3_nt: TGTGCCTGGAGTTCATCGCCGTCCCCGGGTAATCAGCCCCAGCATTTT

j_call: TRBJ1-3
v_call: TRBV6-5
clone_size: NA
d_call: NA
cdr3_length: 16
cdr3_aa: CASSYSTATSGNTIYF
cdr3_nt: TGTGCCAGCAGTTACAGTACAGCTACCTCTGGAAACACCATATATTTT

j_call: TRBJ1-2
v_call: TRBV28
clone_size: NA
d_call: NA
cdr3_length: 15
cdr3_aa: CASSSIRGANYGYTF
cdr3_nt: TGTGCCAGCAGTTCCATCAGGGGCGCTAACTATGGCTACACCTTC

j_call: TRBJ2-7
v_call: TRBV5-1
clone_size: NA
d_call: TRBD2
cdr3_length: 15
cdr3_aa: CASSALAGGPYEQYF
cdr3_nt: TGCGCCAGCAGCGCCCTAGCGGGGGGCCCCTACGAGCAGTACTTC

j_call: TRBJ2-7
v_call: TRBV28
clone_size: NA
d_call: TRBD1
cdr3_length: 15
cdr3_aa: CASTDRGLRRGEQYF
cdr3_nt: TGTGCCAGCACGGACAGGGGGCTAAGAAGGGGAGAGCAGTACTTC

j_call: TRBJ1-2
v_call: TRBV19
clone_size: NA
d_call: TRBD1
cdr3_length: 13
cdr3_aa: CASSNRDRGSYTF
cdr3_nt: TGTGCCAGTAGCAACCGGGACAGGGGATCCTACACCTTC

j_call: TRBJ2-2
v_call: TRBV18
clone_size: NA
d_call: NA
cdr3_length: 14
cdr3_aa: CASSHRENTGELFF
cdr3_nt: TGTGCCAGCTCGCACAGGGAAAACACCGGGGAGCTGTTTTTT

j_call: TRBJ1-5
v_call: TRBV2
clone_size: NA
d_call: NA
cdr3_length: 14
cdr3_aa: CASSLGRTNQPQHF
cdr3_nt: TGTGCCAGCAGTTTGGGCAGAACAAATCAGCCCCAGCATTTT

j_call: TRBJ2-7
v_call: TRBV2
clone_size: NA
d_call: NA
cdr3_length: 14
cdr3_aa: CASKVGFSGYEQYF
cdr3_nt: TGTGCCAGCAAAGTTGGATTTTCGGGCTACGAGCAGTACTTC

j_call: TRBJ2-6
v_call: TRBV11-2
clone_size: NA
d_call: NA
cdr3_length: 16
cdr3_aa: CASSPRLISGANVLTF
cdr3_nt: TGTGCCAGCAGCCCCAGACTGATTTCTGGGGCCAACGTCCTGACTTTC